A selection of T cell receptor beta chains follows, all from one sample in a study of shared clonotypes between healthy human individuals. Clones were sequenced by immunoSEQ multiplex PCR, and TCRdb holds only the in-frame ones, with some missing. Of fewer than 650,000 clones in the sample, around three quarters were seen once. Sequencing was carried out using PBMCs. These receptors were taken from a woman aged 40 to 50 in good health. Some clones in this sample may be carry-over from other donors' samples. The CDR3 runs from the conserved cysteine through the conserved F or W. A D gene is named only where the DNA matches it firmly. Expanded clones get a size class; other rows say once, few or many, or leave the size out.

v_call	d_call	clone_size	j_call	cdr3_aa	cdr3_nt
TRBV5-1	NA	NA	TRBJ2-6	CASSSGQSSGANVLTF	TGCGCCAGCAGCTCTGGACAGTCCTCTGGGGCCAACGTCCTGACTTTC
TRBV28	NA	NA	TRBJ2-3	CASRTLGRNTQYF	TGTGCCAGCAGGACACTGGGCCGGAATACGCAGTATTTT
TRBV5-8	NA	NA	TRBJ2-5	CASSSLAQETQYF	TGTGCCAGCAGTTCTCTAGCCCAAGAGACCCAGTACTTC
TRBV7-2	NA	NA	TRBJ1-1	CASSPRQGSLNTEAFF	TGTGCCAGCAGCCCCCGGCAGGGGTCGTTGAACACTGAAGCTTTCTTT
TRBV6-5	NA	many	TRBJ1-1	CASSYALMNTEAFF	TGTGCCAGCAGTTACGCCCTAATGAACACTGAAGCTTTCTTT
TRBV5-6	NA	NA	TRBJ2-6	CASSLYQGMSGANVLTF	TGTGCCAGCAGCTTATACCAGGGGATGTCTGGGGCCAACGTCCTGACTTTC
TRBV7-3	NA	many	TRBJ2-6	CASSSRRGSLTF	TGTGCCAGCAGCTCGAGAAGGGGTTCCCTGACTTTC
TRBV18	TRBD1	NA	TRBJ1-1	CASSRDRRLRPNTEAFF	TGTGCCAGCTCACGGGACAGAAGGCTTCGTCCCAACACTGAAGCTTTCTTT
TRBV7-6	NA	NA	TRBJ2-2	CASSLEVNTGELFF	TGTGCCAGCAGCTTAGAGGTTAACACCGGGGAGCTGTTTTTT
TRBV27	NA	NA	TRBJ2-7	CASQRALTYEQYF	TGTGCCAGCCAACGGGCACTTACCTACGAGCAGTACTTC
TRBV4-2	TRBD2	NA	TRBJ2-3	CASSQDLGVLAVTITQYF	TGTGCCAGCAGCCAAGATTTAGGCGTACTAGCGGTTACTATTACGCAGTATTTT
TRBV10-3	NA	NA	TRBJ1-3	CAISVGGPSGNTIYF	TGTGCCATCAGTGTGGGGGGCCCATCTGGAAACACCATATATTTT
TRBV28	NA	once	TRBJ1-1	CASSSSINTEAFF	TGTGCCAGCAGTTCTTCCATAAACACTGAAGCTTTCTTT
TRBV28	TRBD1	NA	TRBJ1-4	CANSFRGTNEKLFF	TGTGCCAACAGTTTCAGGGGGACTAATGAAAAACTGTTTTTT
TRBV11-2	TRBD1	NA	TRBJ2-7	CASRYTGTGGMKQYF	TGTGCCAGCAGATACACCGGGACAGGTGGGATGAAGCAGTACTTC
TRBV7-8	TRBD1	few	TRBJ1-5	CASSLAQQGQPQHF	TGTGCCAGCAGCTTAGCGCAACAGGGGCAGCCCCAGCATTTT
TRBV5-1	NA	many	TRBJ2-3	CASSLDYLPDTQYF	TGCGCCAGCAGCCTGGACTACTTGCCAGATACGCAGTATTTT
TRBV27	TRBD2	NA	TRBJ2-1	CASSSPGLAGAAYNEQFF	TGTGCCAGCAGTTCTCCGGGACTAGCGGGAGCGGCCTACAATGAGCAGTTCTTC
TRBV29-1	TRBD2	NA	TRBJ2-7	CSARTSQDEQYF	TGCAGCGCTAGGACTAGTCAGGACGAGCAGTACTTC
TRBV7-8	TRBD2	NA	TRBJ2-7	CASSSRATSGSLYEQYF	TGTGCCAGCAGCAGCCGGGCAACTAGCGGGAGTCTGTACGAGCAGTACTTC
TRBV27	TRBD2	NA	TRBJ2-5	CASSLLGRESRETQYF	TGTGCCAGCAGTTTACTAGGGCGGGAGTCGCGGGAGACCCAGTACTTC
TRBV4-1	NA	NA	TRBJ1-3	CASSLARGQGNTIYF	TGCGCCAGCAGCCTTGCCAGAGGACAGGGAAACACCATATATTTT
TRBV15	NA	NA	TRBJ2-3	CATSRVDTQYF	TGTGCCACCAGCAGGGTAGATACGCAGTATTTT
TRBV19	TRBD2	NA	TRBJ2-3	CASSISTSGSTDTQYF	TGTGCCAGTAGTATCTCGACTAGCGGCTCCACAGATACGCAGTATTTT